This T cell receptor beta chain was identified in a study of cytomegalovirus exposure and HLA in healthy donors. Study findings and constraints: Available immune exposure information was restricted to CMV serostatus only. Within an earlier analysis, most TCR beta V segments proved productive either about 87% or about 30% of the time. Analyzed later, most CMV-associated TCR beta chains appeared HLA-restricted. One cluster of highly shared sequence variants probably arose as a sequencing artifact.

The CDR3 has 13 residues. V lost 1 base to trimming and J lost 3 bases, with 7 bases between them. Germline assignment: CDR1 GTSNPN and CDR2 SVGIG (reference sequence). This clone was detected a few times. Its antigen is undetermined. 60 Vbeta and 13 Jbeta primers were used in PCR. TCRdb's table, derived via immunoSEQ multiplex PCR, lists solely in-frame clones and lacks some. The sample records 140,000 to 150,000 clones, about 8.9% being singletons. What was sequenced was PBMCs. The clonotype was recovered from a man aged 45-65 years in good health and CMV-seronegative. V gene TRBV30 combines with J gene TRBJ1-5; no reliable D call. As DNA, the CDR3 is TGTGCCTGGAGTGGGCAGGCCAATCAGCCCCAGCATTTT. This gives the protein CAWSGQANQPQHF.